The 8 T cell receptor beta chains in this list originate from one sample, sequenced in a study of post-analysis software for immune sequencing data. General study results and limits: The study found TRBV5-6, TRBV5-1 and TRBV20-1 among a few TRBV segments more frequent in patients than controls.

cDNA libraries of TCR beta carried unique molecular identifiers. TCRdb processed the PCR reads anew with MiXCR; each CDR3 protein has one entry. The data hold about 460,000 distinct CDR3 sequences, with 40% to 55% observed a single time. These receptors have no identified antigens. The source material was blood. The receptors shown here come from a girl aged 10-17 years with multiple sclerosis.

The chain has TRBV29-1 and TRBJ2-4; 7 positions agree with TRBD2. The J call may be incorrect, as the DNA end agrees better with TRBJ2-7. This CDR3 is 14 amino acids long. Germline CDR1 is SQVTM and CDR2 is ANQGSEA. The DNA for the CDR3 is TGCAGCGTTGAAGGTCCCAGCGGGAACAACGAGCAGTACTTC. Protein: CSVEGPSGNNEQYF.

The genes are TRBV5-1 and TRBJ1-2; 7 nucleotides line up with TRBD1. Trimming cost V 3 bases and J 8 bases; bases outside gene matches: 22. Germline CDR1 SGHRS, CDR2 YFSETQ. This CDR3 comprises 18 residues. The chain's CDR3 is CASSSLVMPEGAAEGYTF. CDR3 DNA sequence: TGCGCCAGCAGCTCCTTGGTAATGCCGGAGGGGGCTGCGGAGGGCTACACCTTC.

The chain's CDR3 is CASSQNAEGSTDTQYF. The CDR3 DNA sequence: TGCGCCAGCAGCCAAAATGCGGAGGGGAGCACAGATACGCAGTATTTT. The chain recombines TRBV4-3 with TRBJ2-3; TRBD2 might be the D (6 bases). V was trimmed by 2 bases and J by 0 bases, leaving 12 bases between them. CDR1 and CDR2 from the germline V gene are LGHNA and YSLEER. The CDR3 is 16 residues long.

The V call is TRBV5-1, the J call TRBJ2-4; D gene unclear. The tail of the sequence fits TRBJ2-5 better, so the J call may be wrong. This CDR3 region has 14 residues. Germline V lookup: CDR1 SGHRS, CDR2 YFSETQ. CDR3 region: CASSFRGRQETQYF. DNA for the CDR3: TGCGCCAGCAGCTTCCGAGGTAGACAAGAGACCCAGTACTTC.

The chain joins TRBV7-3 to TRBJ2-4, with TRBD1 matching over 9 bases. Near its end, the DNA agrees better with TRBJ2-7, so the J call may be wrong. Germline lookup yields CDR1 SGHTA and CDR2 FQGTGA. CDR3 size: 14 residues. The CDR3 here is CASSLYGQGYEQYF. The CDR3 DNA reads TGTGCCAGCAGCTTATATGGACAGGGGTACGAGCAGTACTTC.

CDR3 sequence (DNA): TGTGCCAGCAGTTTACGAGCGGGAGGTCTCAATGAGCAGTTCTTC. Protein: CASSLRAGGLNEQFF. The rearrangement joins TRBV27 to TRBJ2-1, with 9 nucleotides matching TRBD2. Germline lookup yields CDR1 MNHEY and CDR2 SMNVEV (reference sequence). The CDR3 has 15 amino acids. Trimming removed 2 bases from V and 6 bases from J; junction bases left unmatched: 5.

The chain combines TRBV7-9 with TRBJ2-7, with D perhaps matching TRBD1 (7 bases). Trimming left V 5 bases short and J 3 bases short, with 14 bases between. CDR1 is SEHNR and CDR2 is FQNEAQ in the germline V gene (reference sequence). This CDR3 has 14 amino acids. CDR3 loop: CASSPRGQSYEQYF. The CDR3 bases are TGTGCCAGCAGCCCGCGGGGACAGAGCTACGAGCAGTACTTC.

V gene TRBV28 combines with J gene TRBJ2-5; the D is unclear. Judging by the DNA end, TRBJ2-7 fits better; the J call may be wrong. The CDR3 is 13 residues long. Germline CDR1 and CDR2: MDHEN and SYDVKM. The CDR3 here is CASSFIRSHEQYF. The CDR3 nucleotides read TGTGCCAGCAGTTTCATAAGGTCTCACGAGCAGTACTTC.